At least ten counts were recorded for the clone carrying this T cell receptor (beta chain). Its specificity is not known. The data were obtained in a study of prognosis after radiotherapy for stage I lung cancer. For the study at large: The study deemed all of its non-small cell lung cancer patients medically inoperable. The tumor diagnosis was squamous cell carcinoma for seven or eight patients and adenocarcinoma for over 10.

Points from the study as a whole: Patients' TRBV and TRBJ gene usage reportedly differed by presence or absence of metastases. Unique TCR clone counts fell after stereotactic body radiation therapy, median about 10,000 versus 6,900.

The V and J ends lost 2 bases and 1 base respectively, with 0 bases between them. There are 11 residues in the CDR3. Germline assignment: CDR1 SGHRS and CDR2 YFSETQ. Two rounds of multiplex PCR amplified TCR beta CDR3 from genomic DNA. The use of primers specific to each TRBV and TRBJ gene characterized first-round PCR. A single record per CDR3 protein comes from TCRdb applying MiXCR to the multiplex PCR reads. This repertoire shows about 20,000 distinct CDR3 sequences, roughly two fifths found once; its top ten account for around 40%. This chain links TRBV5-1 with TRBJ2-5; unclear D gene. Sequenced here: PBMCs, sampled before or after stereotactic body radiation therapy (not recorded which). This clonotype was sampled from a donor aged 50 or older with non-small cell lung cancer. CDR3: CASSFQETQYF. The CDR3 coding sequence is TGCGCCAGCAGCTTCCAAGAGACCCAGTACTTC.